This T cell receptor (beta chain) was obtained from a study of human T cells and chemical hapten exposure. The CDR3 runs to 13 residues. Germline V gene data show CDR1 as SGHRS and CDR2 as YFSETQ. V gave up 4 bases and J gave up 7 bases, with 14 bases separating them. Time point denoted: pre-sensitization, week 0. As for treatment: therapeutic diphenylcyclopropenone sensitization with weekly scalp DPC. Concerning this clonotype itself: Its target is not known.

Individual cDNA molecules in this library carried unique molecular identifiers. A single record per CDR3 protein comes from TCRdb applying MiXCR to the RACE reads. The sample contains 150,000 to 200,000 distinct CDR3 sequences, under 35% of which appear only once. Study-wide results and limits: PT1 expanded TCR numbers rose with patch test score. Donors were affected by alopecia, so their immune reaction might vary from that of healthy individuals. Among TCRs, those above 1 in 1000 frequency were unaffected by DPC sensitization.

The sample consisted of whole blood, taken in connection with sensitization to the hapten diphenylcyclopropenone (DPC). The clonotype originates from a woman aged 25 to 45 with alopecia areata. Some clones in this sample may be carry-over from other donors' samples. The chain employs TRBV5-1 and TRBJ2-5; weak D call: TRBD1 (6 bases). As DNA, the CDR3 is TGCGCCAGCAGCCGCGGACAGCGAGGGACCCAGTACTTC. This gives the protein CASSRGQRGTQYF.